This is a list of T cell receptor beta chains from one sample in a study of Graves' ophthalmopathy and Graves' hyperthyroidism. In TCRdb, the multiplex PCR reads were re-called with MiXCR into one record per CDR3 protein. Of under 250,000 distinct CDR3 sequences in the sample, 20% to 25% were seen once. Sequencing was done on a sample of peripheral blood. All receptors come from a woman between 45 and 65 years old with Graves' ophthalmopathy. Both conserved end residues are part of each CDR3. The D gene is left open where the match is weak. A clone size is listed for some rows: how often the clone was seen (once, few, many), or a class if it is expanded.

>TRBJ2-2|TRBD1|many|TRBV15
TGTGCCACCAGAACCGGGACAGATACCGGGGAGCTGTTTTTT
CATRTGTDTGELFF
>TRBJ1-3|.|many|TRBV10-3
TGTGCCATCAGTGCAGGCGGAAACTCTGGAAACACCATATATTTT
CAISAGGNSGNTIYF
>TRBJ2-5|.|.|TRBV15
TGTGCCACCAGCAGAGATACGAGCGGAGATGGAGAGACCCAGTACTTC
CATSRDTSGDGETQYF
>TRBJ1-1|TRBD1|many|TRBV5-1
TGCGCCCCCCGGGACAGCATGAACACTGAAGCTTTCTTT
CAPRDSMNTEAFF
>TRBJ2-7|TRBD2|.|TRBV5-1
TGCGCCAGCAGCTCGCAATTTACTAGCGGGATTAACTACGAGCAGTACTTC
CASSSQFTSGINYEQYF
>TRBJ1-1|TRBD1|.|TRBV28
TGTGCCAGCAGACCGGGACAGGGGCGGGCTTTCTTT
CASRPGQGRAFF
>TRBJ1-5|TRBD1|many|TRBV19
TGTGCCAGTACCAACAGGGGCAGCCCGAGTGCCCAGCATTTT
CASTNRGSPSAQHF
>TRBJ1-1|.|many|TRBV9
TGTGCCAGCAGTCAAACGGGGAACACTGAAGCTTTCTTT
CASSQTGNTEAFF
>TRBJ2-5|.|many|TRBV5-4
TGTGCCAGCAGCTTAGGAGTGTACCAAGAGACCCAGTACTTC
CASSLGVYQETQYF
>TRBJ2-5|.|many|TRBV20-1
TGCAGTGCTAGAGATCTTCGCTTGGAGACCCAGTACTTC
CSARDLRLETQYF
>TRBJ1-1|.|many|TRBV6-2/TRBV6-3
TGTGCCAGCACCTCCAACCCAGACACTGAAGCTTTCTTT
CASTSNPDTEAFF
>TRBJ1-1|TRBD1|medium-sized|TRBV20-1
TGCAGTGCTTGGACAGGTAACACTGAAGCTTTCTTT
CSAWTGNTEAFF
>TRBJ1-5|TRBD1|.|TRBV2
TGTGCCAGCAGTTTATATACTTTCCTCGGGACAGCTAATCAGCCCCAGCATTTT
CASSLYTFLGTANQPQHF
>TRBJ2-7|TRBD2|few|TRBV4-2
TGTGCCAGTCGCCGATCGAGGACTAGCGGGGACTCCTACGAGCAGTACTTC
CASRRSRTSGDSYEQYF
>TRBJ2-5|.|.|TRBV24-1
TGTGCCACCAGTGATGGGCTCCGGGGGCAAGAGACCCAGTACTTC
CATSDGLRGQETQYF
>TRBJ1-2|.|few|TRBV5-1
TGCGCCAGCAGCTTGGGGACGAGGTCGGGTGATGGCTACACCTTC
CASSLGTRSGDGYTF
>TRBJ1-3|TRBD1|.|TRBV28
TGTGCCAGCAGGACGGATTACAGGGGAAAAAGCTCTGGAAACACCATATATTTT
CASRTDYRGKSSGNTIYF
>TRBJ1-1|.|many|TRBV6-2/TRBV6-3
TGTGCCAGCACCGACGGAGGCGGGGCTGAAGCTTTCTTT
CASTDGGGAEAFF
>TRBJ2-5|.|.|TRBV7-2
TGTGCCAGCAGCTTATTAGTTGTGGGGCCCCAAGAGACCCAGTACTTC
CASSLLVVGPQETQYF
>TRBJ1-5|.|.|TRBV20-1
TGCAGTGCTAGAGCAATTACAGGGTTCCAGCCCCAGCTTTTT
CSARAITGFQPQLF
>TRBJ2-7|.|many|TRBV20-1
TGCAGTGCTATCCAACCGAGAACCTACGAGCAGTACTTC
CSAIQPRTYEQYF
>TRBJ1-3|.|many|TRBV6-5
TGTGCCAGCAGTTATCGAAGTCCTGAGAACACCATATATTTT
CASSYRSPENTIYF
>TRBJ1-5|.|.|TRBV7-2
TGTGCCAGCAGCTTTGCCTCGTATCAGCCCCAGCATTTT
CASSFASYQPQHF
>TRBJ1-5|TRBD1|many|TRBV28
TGTGCCAGCAGTCCGGGACAGGGAATCAATCAGCCCCAGCATTTT
CASSPGQGINQPQHF
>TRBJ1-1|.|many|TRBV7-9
TGTGCCAGCAGTCGACAACAGGACACTGAAGCTTTCTTT
CASSRQQDTEAFF
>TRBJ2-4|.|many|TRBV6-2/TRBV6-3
TGTGCCAGCAGTTACGGGGCTACAAACATTCAGTACTTC
CASSYGATNIQYF
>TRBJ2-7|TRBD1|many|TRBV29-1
TGCAGCGTACGACAGGGGGTCGAGCAGTACTTC
CSVRQGVEQYF
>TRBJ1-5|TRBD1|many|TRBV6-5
TGTGCCAGCAGTTACGGACAGGGCACAGGTCAGCCCCAGCATTTT
CASSYGQGTGQPQHF
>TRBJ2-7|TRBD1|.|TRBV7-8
TGTGCCAGCAGCGTTAAGGCAGGGGGTTACGAGCAGTACTTC
CASSVKAGGYEQYF
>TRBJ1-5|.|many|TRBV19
TGTGCCAGCAGAGTGACAGGCGAGAATCAGCCCCAGCATTTT
CASRVTGENQPQHF
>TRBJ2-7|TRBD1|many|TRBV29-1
TGCAGCGGGGGACAGGGGATATACGAGCAGTACTTC
CSGGQGIYEQYF
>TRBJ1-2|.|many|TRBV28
TGTGCCAGCAGTTTGGTGGTTGACTATGGCTACACCTTC
CASSLVVDYGYTF
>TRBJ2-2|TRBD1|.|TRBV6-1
TGTGCCAGCAGTAAGGGACAGGGGACCTACACCGGGGAGCTGTTTTTT
CASSKGQGTYTGELFF
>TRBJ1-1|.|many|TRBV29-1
TGCAGCGTTGACCCTCGGGGTACTGAAGCTTTCTTT
CSVDPRGTEAFF
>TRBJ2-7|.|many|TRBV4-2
TGTGCCAGCAGCCAGAACTACGAGCAGTACTTC
CASSQNYEQYF
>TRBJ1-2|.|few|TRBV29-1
TGCAGCGTTGGGACAGCTAACTATGGCTACACCTTC
CSVGTANYGYTF
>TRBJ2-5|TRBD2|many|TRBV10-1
TGCGCCAGCACCACTAGCGGGAGCGGTCAAGAGACCCAGTACTTC
CASTTSGSGQETQYF
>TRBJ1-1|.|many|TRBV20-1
TGCAGTGCTAGTCCCCCCGGGAACACTGAAGCTTTCTTT
CSASPPGNTEAFF
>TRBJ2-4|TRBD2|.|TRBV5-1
TGCGCCAGCAGCTTCGGACTAGCCCCCAAAAACATTCAGTACTTC
CASSFGLAPKNIQYF
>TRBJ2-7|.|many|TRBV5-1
TGCGCCAGCAGCTCTAGGCCGGATTACGAGCAGTACTTC
CASSSRPDYEQYF
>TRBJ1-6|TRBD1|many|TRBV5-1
TGCGCCAGCAGCTCGACGGGACAGGAGGATTCACCCCTCCACTTT
CASSSTGQEDSPLHF
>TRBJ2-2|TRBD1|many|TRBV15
TGTGCCACCAGCTTAGGGACAGGGAGGTCCGGGGAGCTGTTTTTT
CATSLGTGRSGELFF
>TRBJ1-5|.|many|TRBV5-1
TGCGCCAGCAGCTTGTTACAGGGTGCTCAGCCCCAGCATTTT
CASSLLQGAQPQHF
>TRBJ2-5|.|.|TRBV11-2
TGTGCCAGGAGCCAAGACTGGCAAGAGACGCAGTACTTC
CARSQDWQETQYF
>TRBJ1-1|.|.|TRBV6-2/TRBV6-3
TGTGCCAGCAGTTATCGCCGTGGACCCATGGGAGTGAACACTGAAGCTTTCTTT
CASSYRRGPMGVNTEAFF